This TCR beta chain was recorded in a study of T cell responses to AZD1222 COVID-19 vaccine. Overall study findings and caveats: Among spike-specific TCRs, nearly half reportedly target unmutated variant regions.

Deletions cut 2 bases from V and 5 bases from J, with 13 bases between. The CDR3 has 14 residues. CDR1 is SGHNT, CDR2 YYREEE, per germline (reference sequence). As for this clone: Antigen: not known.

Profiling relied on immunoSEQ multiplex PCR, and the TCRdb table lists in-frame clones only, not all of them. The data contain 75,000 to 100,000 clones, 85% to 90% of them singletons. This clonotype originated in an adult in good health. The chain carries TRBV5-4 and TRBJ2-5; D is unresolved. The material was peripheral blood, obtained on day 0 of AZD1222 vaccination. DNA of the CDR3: TGTGCCAGCAGCTTTAAGAAGGGTCGGGAGACCCAGTACTTC. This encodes CASSFKKGRETQYF.